The rows below give T cell receptor beta chains drawn from one sample of a study of cytomegalovirus exposure and HLA in healthy donors. Generated by immunoSEQ multiplex PCR, the TCRdb table keeps only in-frame clones and is missing some. The data hold 97,000 or so clones, with around 68% observed a single time. The sample was PBMCs. The receptor set was obtained from a man aged 50 to 60 in good health and CMV-seronegative. CDR3s include the opening cysteine and the closing phenylalanine or tryptophan. A D gene is named only where the DNA matches it firmly. Where a row states a size, it is once, few, many or the class of an expanded clone; other rows omit it.

J: TRBJ1-2
size: .
V: TRBV6-5
D: .
CDR3: CASSYSGEGNGYTF
DNA: TGTGCCAGCAGTTACTCAGGGGAGGGGAACGGCTACACCTTC

J: TRBJ1-5
size: few
V: TRBV10-3
D: TRBD1
CDR3: CASQRGLENQPQHF
DNA: TGTGCCAGCCAGAGGGGGCTTGAAAATCAGCCCCAGCATTTT

J: TRBJ2-2
size: .
V: TRBV4-1
D: .
CDR3: CASSQARGGTGELFF
DNA: TGCGCCAGCAGCCAAGCTCGGGGTGGAACCGGGGAGCTGTTTTTT

J: TRBJ2-7
size: .
V: TRBV5-4
D: TRBD1
CDR3: CASSQGQGSKYEQYF
DNA: TGTGCCAGCAGCCAAGGACAGGGAAGTAAATACGAGCAGTACTTC

J: TRBJ2-5
size: few
V: TRBV13
D: .
CDR3: CASSPRGFGETQYF
DNA: TGTGCCAGCAGCCCCCGGGGGTTTGGAGAGACCCAGTACTTC

J: TRBJ1-4
size: many
V: TRBV5-1
D: .
CDR3: CASSLYSLGDEKLFF
DNA: TGCGCCAGCAGCTTATACTCCCTGGGAGATGAAAAACTGTTTTTT

J: TRBJ2-2
size: .
V: TRBV6-5
D: TRBD2
CDR3: CASRLLAGHTGELFF
DNA: TGTGCCAGCAGATTACTAGCGGGGCACACCGGGGAGCTGTTTTTT

J: TRBJ1-2
size: .
V: TRBV7-9
D: TRBD1
CDR3: CASSLTGELRGYTF
DNA: TGTGCCAGCAGCTTAACAGGGGAACTCAGGGGCTACACCTTC

J: TRBJ1-1
size: .
V: TRBV5-6
D: .
CDR3: CASSLGSRWTEAFF
DNA: TGTGCCAGCAGCTTGGGGTCGCGGTGGACTGAAGCTTTCTTT

J: TRBJ2-3
size: few
V: TRBV6-6
D: TRBD2
CDR3: CASRTSGLTDTQYF
DNA: TGTGCCAGCAGAACTAGCGGACTCACAGATACGCAGTATTTT

J: TRBJ2-3
size: .
V: TRBV11-2
D: TRBD1
CDR3: CASGTEVWADTQYF
DNA: TGTGCCTCCGGGACAGAAGTTTGGGCAGATACGCAGTATTTT

J: TRBJ2-7
size: .
V: TRBV6-5
D: TRBD1
CDR3: CASTTPDRVYEQYF
DNA: TGTGCCAGCACCACCCCGGACAGGGTCTACGAGCAGTACTTC

J: TRBJ2-3
size: .
V: TRBV14
D: .
CDR3: CASSQVGRDTQYF
DNA: TGTGCCAGCAGCCAAGTGGGGCGGGATACGCAGTATTTT

J: TRBJ2-3
size: .
V: TRBV6-5
D: .
CDR3: CASSRRVAGTDTQYF
DNA: TGTGCCAGCAGCCGGAGGGTGGCGGGCACAGATACGCAGTATTTT

J: TRBJ2-1
size: once
V: TRBV2
D: TRBD2
CDR3: CAKGGLAGTVQFF
DNA: TGCGCAAAGGGGGGACTAGCGGGGACGGTGCAGTTCTTC